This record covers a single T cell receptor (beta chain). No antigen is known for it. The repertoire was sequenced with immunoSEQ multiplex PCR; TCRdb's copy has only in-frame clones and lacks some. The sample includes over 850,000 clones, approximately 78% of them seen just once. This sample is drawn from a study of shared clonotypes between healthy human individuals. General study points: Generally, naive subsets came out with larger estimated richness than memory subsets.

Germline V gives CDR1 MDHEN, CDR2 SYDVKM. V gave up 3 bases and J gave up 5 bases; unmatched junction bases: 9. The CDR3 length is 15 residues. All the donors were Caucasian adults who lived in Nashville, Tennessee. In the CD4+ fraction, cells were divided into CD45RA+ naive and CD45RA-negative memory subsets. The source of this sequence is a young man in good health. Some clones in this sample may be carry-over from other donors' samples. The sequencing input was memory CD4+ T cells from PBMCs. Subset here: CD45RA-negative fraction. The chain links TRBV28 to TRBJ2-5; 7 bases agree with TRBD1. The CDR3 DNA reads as TGTGCCAGCAGTTTTCGTACAGGGGTAGGGGAGACCCAGTACTTC. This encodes CASSFRTGVGETQYF.